These 3 T cell receptor beta chains came from one sample sequenced in a study of blood T cell repertoires in COVID-19. Sequencing was performed with immunoSEQ multiplex PCR; in TCRdb, only in-frame clones are kept and a portion is missing. The repertoire holds roughly 250,000 clones, with around nine tenths as singletons. Source material: peripheral blood. These receptors were collected from a woman in her thirties or forties who had recovered from COVID-19.

The chain couples TRBV5-8 to TRBJ2-7; 11 bases map to TRBD1. The germline V gene encodes CDR1 SGHTS and CDR2 YDEGEE. With 1 base clipped from V and 2 bases from J, the junction kept 5 bases outside the gene matches. CDR3 length: 16 amino acids. The CDR3 region is CASSLWGGQGAYEQYF. DNA for the CDR3: TGTGCCAGCAGCTTGTGGGGGGGACAGGGGGCCTACGAGCAGTACTTC.

The V and J genes are TRBV6-5 and TRBJ1-1; perhaps TRBD1 as D (5 bases). Trimming took off 0 bases at V and 0 bases at J, with 11 bases between the two ends. The CDR3 contains 16 residues. Germline lookup yields CDR1 MNHEY and CDR2 SVGAGI. CDR3: CASSYSPGGMNTEAFF. The DNA for the CDR3 is TGTGCCAGCAGTTACTCCCCCGGGGGGATGAACACTGAAGCTTTCTTT.

The rearrangement links TRBV15 to TRBJ2-3; TRBD2 aligns across 15 bases. Germline V gene data show CDR1 as LNHNV and CDR2 as YYDKDF (reference sequence). With V trimmed by 0 bases and J by 2 bases, 15 bases remained unmatched. The CDR3 contains 22 residues. The CDR3 sequence is CATSRDLLFGLAGGPYTDTQYF. CDR3 nucleotides: TGTGCCACCAGCAGAGACCTCCTTTTTGGACTAGCGGGAGGGCCTTACACAGATACGCAGTATTTT.